This passage covers 29 T cell receptor beta chains from one sample sequenced in a study of identifying expanded T cells in peripheral blood. Profiling relied on immunoSEQ multiplex PCR, and the TCRdb table lists in-frame clones only, not all of them. The table includes approximately 57,000 clones, over 85% detected once. Specimen: blood. Every receptor here comes from a person aged 18 to 70 in good health.

This chain joins TRBV13 and TRBJ1-1; D is perhaps TRBD1 (6 bases). Germline V lookup: CDR1 PRHDT, CDR2 FYEKMQ (reference sequence). This CDR3 is built from 15 residues. The V and J ends lost 5 bases and 1 base respectively, with 14 bases between them. Here the CDR3 reads CASSAPGTPNTEAFF. The CDR3 nucleotides are TGTGCCAGCAGCGCCCCCGGGACACCGAACACTGAAGCTTTCTTT. Based on the CDR3 plus reference TRBV13 and TRBJ1-1, the full variable domain is AAGVIQSPRHLIKEKRETATLKCYPIPRHDTVYWYQQGPGQDPQFLISFYEKMQSDKGSIPDRFSAQQFSDYHSELNMSSLELGDSALYFCASSAPGTPNTEAFFGQGTRLTVV.

The CDR3 DNA reads as TGTGCCAGCAGCTTTCTCCACAATGAGCAGTTCTTC. Translation: CASSFLHNEQFF. This chain uses TRBV28 with TRBJ2-1; no reliable D call. V lost 6 bases to trimming and J lost 5 bases, with 8 bases between them. From germline, CDR1 is MDHEN and CDR2 SYDVKM. The CDR3 sequence is 12 residues long. Based on the CDR3 plus reference TRBV28 and TRBJ2-1, the full variable domain is DVKVTQSSRYLVKRTGEKVFLECVQDMDHENMFWYRQDPGLGLRLIYFSYDVKMKEKGDIPEGYSVSREKKERFSLILESASTNQTSMYLCASSFLHNEQFFGPGTRLTVL.

A word on this clone: One junction end does not reproduce the germline sequence, and a read error may be involved. This chain connects TRBV7-7 to TRBJ2-3, with 13 bases that match TRBD2. This CDR3 is 16 amino acids long. From germline, CDR1 is SSHAT and CDR2 FNYEAQ (reference sequence). This chain's CDR3 is CASSATSGGPRGTQYF. CDR3 sequence (DNA): TGTGCTAGCAGCGCGACTAGCGGGGGGCCCCGTGGTACGCAGTATTTT. The whole variable domain, remainder taken from reference TRBV7-7 and TRBJ2-3, is GAGVSQSPRYKVTKRGQDVTLRCDPISSHATLYWYQQALGQGPEFLTYFNYEAQPDKSGLPSDRFSAERPEGSISTLTIQRTEQRDSAMYRCASSATSGGPRGTQYFGPGTRLTVL.

This clone was counted only a few times. The chain uses TRBV5-4 and TRBJ2-3, with D uncertain. CDR3 length: 13 residues. The V gene lost 5 bases and the J gene lost 2 bases, with 9 bases spanning the gap. The germline gives CDR1 SGHNT, CDR2 YYREEE (reference sequence). DNA of the CDR3: TGTGCCAGCAGAACGCGCCCCACAGATACGCAGTATTTT. It yields the protein CASRTRPTDTQYF.

V gene TRBV13 combines with J gene TRBJ2-1, with D tentatively TRBD2 (8 bases). This CDR3 region has 19 residues. CDR1 PRHDT and CDR2 FYEKMQ come from the germline V gene (reference sequence). Trimming removed 5 bases from V and 0 bases from J, with 23 bases in between. In DNA form, the CDR3 reads TGTGCCAGCAGCACCCCGGGACTAGGGGGCTTAGGCTCCTACAATGAGCAGTTCTTC. It encodes CASSTPGLGGLGSYNEQFF.

V usage is TRBV28 and J usage is TRBJ1-2, with D perhaps matching TRBD1 (5 bases). Germline CDR1 reads MDHEN; CDR2 reads SYDVKM. The V gene lost 6 bases and the J gene lost 4 bases, with 15 bases spanning the gap. The CDR3 covers 14 residues. The CDR3 coding sequence is TGTGCCAGCAGGACTTTCGGGACGGGCTATGGCTACACCTTC. This gives the protein CASRTFGTGYGYTF.

The chain uses TRBV5-3 and TRBJ1-5; a weak D match, TRBD1 (6 bases). TRBV5-3 is given ORF status, its function remaining uncertain. CDR3 length equals 14 residues. Deletions cut 2 bases from V and 4 bases from J, with 10 bases between. CDR3 residues: CARSFGQRNQPQHF. The DNA of the CDR3 is TGTGCCAGAAGCTTCGGACAGAGGAATCAGCCCCAGCATTTT.

This chain links TRBV5-1 with TRBJ2-7; no clear D gene. The CDR3 consists of 13 residues. V lost 5 bases to trimming and J lost 2 bases, with 11 bases between them. CDR1 and CDR2 from the germline V gene are SGHRS and YFSETQ. The CDR3 region is CASRVATAYEQYF. The CDR3 nucleotides are TGCGCCAGCAGAGTGGCAACAGCCTACGAGCAGTACTTC.

This clone was seen once. The chain couples TRBV10-3 to TRBJ2-7; weak D call: TRBD2 (6 bases). V shed 0 bases and J shed 3 bases, with 12 bases lying between them. The CDR3 has 15 amino acids. The germline gives CDR1 ENHRY, CDR2 SYGVKD. The CDR3 region is CAISESNSGLYEQYF. CDR3 coding DNA: TGTGCCATCAGTGAGTCGAATTCGGGACTCTACGAGCAGTACTTC.

In DNA, the CDR3 is TGTGCCAGCAGCTTGACCTATATGGAGACCCAGTACTTC. This gives the protein CASSLTYMETQYF. The chain combines TRBV7-2 with TRBJ2-5; D gene ambiguous. The CDR3 sequence is 13 residues long. Trimming stripped 3 bases from V and 5 bases from J, with 10 bases between. Germline-derived CDR1 and CDR2 are SGHTA and FQGNSA. The complete variable domain, with remaining parts taken from reference TRBV7-2 and TRBJ2-5, reads GAGVSQSPSNKVTEKGKDVELRCDPISGHTALYWYRQSLGQGLEFLIYFQGNSAPDKSGLPSDRFSAERTGGSVSTLTIQRTQQEDSAVYLCASSLTYMETQYFGPGTRLLVL.

This clone is a singleton in its sample. The chain employs TRBV19 and TRBJ2-3; 11 nucleotides align to TRBD2. This CDR3 region has 15 residues. CDR1 and CDR2 from the germline V gene are LNHDA and SQIVND (reference sequence). J lost 7 bases, V lost 4 bases, and 7 bases had no gene match. CDR3 nucleotides: TGTGCCAGTAGTACTCTAGCGGGGGGCTCAAATACGCAGTATTTT. Its translation: CASSTLAGGSNTQYF.

The rearrangement joins TRBV9 to TRBJ2-2; D possibly corresponds to TRBD1 (6 bases). The V gene lost 3 bases and the J gene lost 4 bases, with 13 bases spanning the gap. CDR3 length: 15 residues. Germline assignment: CDR1 SGDLS and CDR2 YYNGEE. The CDR3 loop is CASSAPGHLTGELFF. CDR3 in DNA: TGTGCCAGCAGCGCTCCGGGACATCTCACCGGGGAGCTGTTTTTT.

V gene TRBV6-5 combines with J gene TRBJ1-1; 7 nucleotides match TRBD1. The length of the CDR3 is 13 residues. Germline lookup yields CDR1 MNHEY and CDR2 SVGAGI. Losses at the gene ends were 5 bases for V and 6 bases for J; bases not matched to a gene: 6. The CDR3, as DNA: TGTGCCAGCAGTGGCCCCCAGGGGGCTGAAGCTTTCTTT. Amino acids: CASSGPQGAEAFF.

The chain links TRBV19 to TRBJ1-3; 9 nucleotides align to TRBD1. The CDR3 has 16 amino acids. Germline V CDR1 and CDR2: LNHDA, SQIVND (reference sequence). The V gene end was trimmed by 5 bases and the J gene end by 2 bases; junction bases not matched to a gene: 7. The CDR3 nucleotides are TGTGCCAGTAGTCCCAGACAGGGGGGAACTGGAAACACCATATATTTT. Translating gives CASSPRQGGTGNTIYF.

Only one count was recorded for this clone. This chain connects TRBV10-3 to TRBJ2-1; 10 bases are a match to TRBD1. The V gene end was trimmed by 5 bases and the J gene end by 2 bases; junction bases not matched to a gene: 3. CDR3 length: 15 residues. Germline assignment: CDR1 ENHRY and CDR2 SYGVKD. The CDR3 bases are TGTGCCATCAGTTTTGACAGGGGGCCCTACAATGAGCAGTTCTTC. As protein: CAISFDRGPYNEQFF.

The CDR3 nucleotides read TGTGCCAGCCGACAGGGCCCCAACGAGCAGTACTTC. The encoded protein is CASRQGPNEQYF. This rearrangement joins TRBV2 to TRBJ2-7, with 7 bases matching TRBD1. V gave up 8 bases and J gave up 5 bases; unmatched junction bases: 6. Germline V gene sequence: CDR1 SNHLY, CDR2 FYNNEI. The CDR3 loop spans 12 amino acids.

The V call is TRBV2, the J call TRBJ2-2, with TRBD2 matching 10 bases. Germline V gives CDR1 SNHLY, CDR2 FYNNEI. V was pared by 5 bases and J by 5 bases, with 8 bases of the junction left unmatched. CDR3 length equals 16 residues. DNA for the CDR3: TGTGCCAGCAGTCCGAGCGGGGGGGTTTTTACCGGGGAGCTGTTTTTT. The encoded protein is CASSPSGGVFTGELFF.

V and J are TRBV4-3 and TRBJ2-5, with 14 positions matching TRBD2. The CDR3 is made up of 16 amino acids. V was clipped by 4 bases and J by 4 bases; unmatched bases: 5. In germline, CDR1 is LGHNA, CDR2 YSLEER. CDR3 loop: CASSPTSGGGGETQYF. The CDR3 DNA reads as TGCGCCAGCAGCCCGACTAGCGGGGGGGGAGGAGAGACCCAGTACTTC.

The chain is built from TRBV7-2 and TRBJ2-3; 15 nucleotides line up with TRBD2. CDR3 length equals 17 residues. J lost 4 bases, V lost 2 bases, and 4 bases had no gene match. Germline V lookup: CDR1 SGHTA, CDR2 FQGNSA. This chain's CDR3 is CASSLWTSGRVADTQYF. CDR3 nucleotide sequence: TGTGCCAGCAGCTTATGGACTAGCGGGAGGGTTGCAGATACGCAGTATTTT.

The rearrangement uses TRBV7-8 and TRBJ2-5; 7 bases line up with TRBD2. Germline loops: CDR1 SGHVS, CDR2 FQNEAQ. The CDR3 totals 17 residues. Losses at the gene ends were 1 base for V and 1 base for J; bases not matched to a gene: 9. The CDR3 bases are TGTGCCAGCAGCTTAGATACGGGACTACTTTCCCAAGAGACCCAGTACTTC. Protein product: CASSLDTGLLSQETQYF. The full variable domain, completed using reference TRBV7-8 and TRBJ2-5, is GAGVSQSPRYKVAKRGQDVALRCDPISGHVSLFWYQQALGQGPEFLTYFQNEAQLDKSGLPSDRFFAERPEGSVSTLKIQRTQQEDSAVYLCASSLDTGLLSQETQYFGPGTRLLVL.

This clone was observed a single time. The chain has TRBV15 and TRBJ1-3, with D hard to call. The germline CDR1 and CDR2 sequences are LNHNV and YYDKDF (reference sequence). V lost 0 bases to trimming and J lost 0 bases, with 3 bases between them. This CDR3 spans 14 amino acids. In nucleotides, the CDR3 is TGTGCCACCAGCAGAGAGGGCTCTGGAAACACCATATATTTT. This codes for CATSREGSGNTIYF.

The J gene is TRBJ2-7, the V gene TRBV7-2; the D gene is possibly TRBD1 (6 bases). CDR3 length: 12 residues. CDR1 and CDR2 (germline): SGHTA, FQGNSA. The V and J ends lost 5 bases and 3 bases respectively, with 8 bases between them. The CDR3: CASSAQGYEQYF. For the CDR3, the DNA is TGTGCCAGCAGCGCACAGGGCTACGAGCAGTACTTC.

The CDR3 DNA is TGTGCCAGCAGCCCCCGATCCTTAAAGACAAGAGAGACCCAGTACTTC. It is translated as CASSPRSLKTRETQYF. The V call is TRBV7-9, the J call TRBJ2-5; unclear D gene. The CDR3 length is 16 residues. CDR1 SEHNR and CDR2 FQNEAQ come from the germline V gene (reference sequence). V shed 5 bases and J shed 4 bases, with 20 bases lying between them.

J is TRBJ1-4 and V is TRBV6-6; D perhaps matches TRBD1 (6 bases). Germline V gives CDR1 MNHNY, CDR2 SVGAGI (reference sequence). V was trimmed by 6 bases and J by 4 bases, leaving 12 bases between them. The CDR3 runs to 14 residues. CDR3 sequence: CASRTQGNNEKLFF. The CDR3 nucleotides read TGTGCCAGCAGAACACAGGGAAATAATGAAAAACTGTTTTTT.

The chain joins TRBV2 to TRBJ2-5, with D perhaps matching TRBD1 (6 bases). V was clipped by 8 bases and J by 0 bases, with 13 bases between them. The germline V gene encodes CDR1 SNHLY and CDR2 FYNNEI. The CDR3 consists of 14 residues. The CDR3 spells CASSAGAYQETQYF. CDR3 coding DNA: TGTGCCAGCTCGGCAGGGGCGTACCAAGAGACCCAGTACTTC.

CDR3 sequence: CASSLGSGAFQETQYF. DNA for the CDR3: TGTGCCAGCAGCTTGGGGAGCGGGGCGTTTCAAGAGACCCAGTACTTC. The rearrangement joins TRBV5-4 to TRBJ2-5; TRBD2 matches at 7 bases. This CDR3 has 16 amino acids. Germline V gives CDR1 SGHNT, CDR2 YYREEE (reference sequence). J lost 2 bases, V lost 0 bases, and 7 bases had no gene match. Using reference TRBV5-4 and TRBJ2-5 for the parts outside the CDR3, the full variable domain is ETGVTQSPTHLIKTRGQQVTLRCSSQSGHNTVSWYQQALGQGPQFIFQYYREEENGRGNFPPRFSGLQFPNYSSELNVNALELDDSALYLCASSLGSGAFQETQYFGPGTRLLVL.

V usage is TRBV2 and J usage is TRBJ1-2; 9 bases are a match to TRBD1. With 3 bases clipped from V and 6 bases from J, the junction kept 11 bases outside the gene matches. The CDR3 has 16 amino acids. Germline V gives CDR1 SNHLY, CDR2 FYNNEI. The CDR3 region has the DNA TGTGCCAGCAGTGACGAGACAGGGGGTCTAAAAAATGGCTACACCTTC. Protein: CASSDETGGLKNGYTF.

This chain connects TRBV12-5 to TRBJ2-3; TRBD1 matches at 8 bases. The CDR3 length is 17 residues. CDR1 is LGHNT, CDR2 FRNRAP, per germline. The junction had 7 bases not matched to a gene; V was cut back by 0 bases and J by 2 bases. The CDR3 loop reads CASGLVQRDRLTDTQYF. For the CDR3, the DNA is TGTGCTAGTGGTTTGGTACAGAGGGACAGGCTCACAGATACGCAGTATTTT.

This chain connects TRBV2 to TRBJ1-2; 7 nucleotides agree with TRBD1. The CDR3 covers 13 residues. V lost 10 bases and J lost 7; bases outside the gene matches: 12. Germline V gene lookup returns CDR1 SNHLY and CDR2 FYNNEI. The CDR3 sequence is CANQGGASSGYTF. CDR3 DNA: TGTGCCAACCAGGGGGGGGCTTCCAGTGGCTACACCTTC. Full variable domain (rest looked up from reference TRBV2 and TRBJ1-2): EPEVTQTPSHQVTQMGQEVILRCVPISNHLYFYWYRQILGQKVEFLVSFYNNEISEKSEIFDDQFSVERPDGSNFTLKIRSTKLEDSAMYFCANQGGASSGYTFGSGTRLTVV.